Each of the 16 T cell receptor beta chains below was sequenced from the same sample in a study of response to subunit inactivated influenza vaccine. TCRdb re-called the RT-PCR reads with MiXCR, one entry per CDR3 protein. The sample records under 850,000 distinct CDR3 sequences, around 20% being singletons. The sequences come from PBMCs from blood, collected more than 4 days after vaccination. The receptor source for this set is a man aged 45-60 years who received an inactivated influenza vaccine.

The CDR3 DNA is TGCGCCAGCAGCCCTTACGAAGGCTACGAGCAGTACTTC. Translation: CASSPYEGYEQYF. The chain couples TRBV5-1 to TRBJ2-7; no firm D call. V was trimmed by 4 bases and J by 3 bases, leaving 11 bases between them. Per the germline V gene, CDR1 is SGHRS and CDR2 is YFSETQ. This CDR3 has 13 residues.

This clonotype came up a few times. V gene TRBV20-1 combines with J gene TRBJ2-3, with D hard to call. The CDR3 totals 15 residues. CDR1 is DFQATT and CDR2 is SNEGSKA in the germline V gene (reference sequence). V lost 0 bases to trimming and J lost 1 base, with 11 bases between them. The CDR3 loop reads CSARDLLEGTDTQYF. The CDR3 coding sequence is TGCAGTGCTAGAGATTTATTGGAAGGCACAGATACGCAGTATTTT.

This clonotype was seen only a few times. The chain links TRBV7-2 to TRBJ2-2; the match to TRBD2 covers 11 bases. J was trimmed by 6 bases and V by 0 bases; bases with no gene match: 0. CDR1 is SGHTA, CDR2 FQGNSA, per germline. The CDR3 runs to 15 residues. CDR3 sequence (DNA): TGTGCCAGCAGCTTAGCTAGCGGGGGGGCCGGGGAGCTGTTTTTT. Protein sequence: CASSLASGGAGELFF.

This clonotype has more than one count but fewer than ten. This rearrangement joins TRBV7-9 to TRBJ2-3; D may be TRBD2 (6 bases). Germline-derived CDR1 and CDR2 are SEHNR and FQNEAQ (reference sequence). Trimming removed 5 bases at V and 4 bases at J, with 13 bases between. CDR3 length equals 14 residues. CDR3 protein: CASSARLGPDTQYF. In DNA, the CDR3 is TGTGCCAGCAGCGCCCGACTAGGGCCAGATACGCAGTATTTT.

A single count supports this clonotype. Germline and junction disagree at one end, which may indicate a read error. V gene TRBV15 combines with J gene TRBJ2-3; tentatively, D is TRBD1 (7 bases). Germline V gene data show CDR1 as LNHNV and CDR2 as YYDKDF (reference sequence). This CDR3 region has 18 residues. CDR3 sequence: CDTSRGGRQGALTDTQYF. CDR3 DNA: TGTGACACCAGCAGAGGAGGGCGACAGGGAGCTCTCACAGATACGCAGTATTTT.

This chain connects TRBV7-9 to TRBJ2-7, with 10 bases matching TRBD1. Germline V gene sequence: CDR1 SEHNR, CDR2 FQNEAQ (reference sequence). The J segment lost 5 bases and the V segment lost 2 bases, leaving 6 bases of the junction unmatched. This CDR3 has 15 residues. This chain's CDR3 is CASSLRTGGRDEQYF. The CDR3 DNA is TGTGCCAGCAGCTTAAGGACAGGGGGGAGAGACGAGCAGTACTTC.

This clonotype showed up just a few times. The V gene is TRBV20-1, the J gene TRBJ2-7, with 10 bases matching TRBD2. V gave up 3 bases and J gave up 4 bases; unmatched junction bases: 6. The CDR3 contains 14 residues. Looked up from germline, CDR1 is DFQATT and CDR2 is SNEGSKA (reference sequence). The CDR3 sequence is CSASALAGAYEQYF. The CDR3 DNA follows: TGCAGTGCTAGTGCCCTAGCGGGAGCTTACGAGCAGTACTTC.

With respect to this clonotype: Given a much more abundant clone one base away, this may be a read error. The rearrangement joins TRBV7-9 to TRBJ2-2, with D unresolved. The germline V gene has CDR1 SEHNR and CDR2 FQNEAQ (reference sequence). Trimming took off 2 bases at V and 6 bases at J, with 7 bases between the two ends. The CDR3 length is 13 residues. The CDR3 loop reads CASSLQAAGELFF. The CDR3 DNA is TGTGCCAGCAGCTTACAGGCGGCCGGGGAGCTGTTTTTT.

This clonotype was seen only a few times. The chain links TRBV20-1 to TRBJ2-3, with D unresolved. Looked up from germline, CDR1 is DFQATT and CDR2 is SNEGSKA (reference sequence). The CDR3 has 13 amino acids. Trimming shortened V by 7 bases and J by 3 bases, and 14 bases separated the two germline ends. This chain's CDR3 is CSVGARQTDTQYF. CDR3 DNA: TGCAGTGTAGGCGCGCGACAAACAGATACGCAGTATTTT.

This chain links TRBV20-1 with TRBJ2-5; possible D gene TRBD1, 5 bases. V lost 6 bases and J lost 5, with 16 bases in between. The CDR3 is 13 amino acids. Germline CDR1 is DFQATT and CDR2 is SNEGSKA (reference sequence). The CDR3 sequence is CSANDRSWETQYF. In nucleotides, the CDR3 is TGCAGTGCGAACGACAGATCTTGGGAGACCCAGTACTTC.

This clonotype was recorded a few times. V is TRBV15 and J is TRBJ1-3; D gene uncertain. This CDR3 comprises 14 residues. From germline, CDR1 is LNHNV and CDR2 YYDKDF (reference sequence). Trimming took 4 bases from V and 4 from J, leaving 11 bases between them. Here the CDR3 DNA reads TGTGCCACCAGCAAAAGTTCCTCGGGAAACACCATATATTTT. Translating gives CATSKSSSGNTIYF.

The chain has TRBV6-2 or TRBV6-3 and TRBJ2-1; D is possibly TRBD1 or TRBD2 (5 bases each). V lost 5 bases, J lost 10 bases, and 18 bases lay in between. Germline assignment: CDR1 MNHEY and CDR2 SVGEGT. The CDR3 extends over 14 amino acids. CDR3 sequence: CASSNPPDGAEQFF. DNA for the CDR3: TGTGCCAGCAGTAACCCCCCGGACGGGGCCGAGCAGTTCTTC.

This clonotype was counted a few times. This sequence joins TRBV10-3 and TRBJ2-6; D not resolved. The CDR3 contains 15 residues. V was clipped by 3 bases and J by 0 bases, with 6 bases between them. Germline V gives CDR1 ENHRY, CDR2 SYGVKD. CDR3 bases: TGTGCCATCAGTGACCCTAGCTCTGGGGCCAACGTCCTGACTTTC. The encoded protein is CAISDPSSGANVLTF.

The CDR3 DNA sequence: TGTGCCACCGCACATGGGGGGGCGACCTACAATGAGCAGTTCTTC. It specifies CATAHGGATYNEQFF. The rearrangement joins TRBV6-1 to TRBJ2-1, with D perhaps TRBD2 (7 bases). Per germline, CDR1 MNHNS and CDR2 SASEGT. CDR3 length equals 15 residues. The germline V and J ends were trimmed by 10 bases and 2 bases, with 18 bases remaining between them.

This clonotype was counted many times. The chain joins TRBV7-9 to TRBJ2-1; a possible D gene is TRBD2 (5 bases). V was trimmed by 2 bases and J by 8 bases, leaving 7 bases between them. The germline V gene encodes CDR1 SEHNR and CDR2 FQNEAQ (reference sequence). The CDR3 sequence is 12 residues long. CDR3 residues: CASSLFSDEQFF. The DNA for the CDR3 is TGTGCCAGCAGCTTATTTAGCGATGAGCAGTTCTTC.

V is TRBV4-3 and J is TRBJ1-3; no definite D call. The V end lost 0 bases, the J end lost 2 bases, and 17 bases lay between the germline ends. Germline CDR1 LGHNA, CDR2 YSLEER. The CDR3 consists of 18 residues. The CDR3 loop is CASSQDLAIQGPGNTIYF. In DNA, the CDR3 is TGCGCCAGCAGCCAAGATTTGGCGATACAAGGCCCTGGAAACACCATATATTTT.